This TCR beta chain is drawn from a study of T cells in Graves' hyperthyroidism and ophthalmopathy. V dropped 2 bases and J dropped 4 bases, with 11 bases sitting between them. The germline CDR1 and CDR2 sequences are MNHNS and SASEGT. The CDR3 is made up of 14 amino acids. RNA transcripts were the template for amplifying TCR beta CDR3 regions. The HTBI set primed first-round TCR CDR3 RT-PCR. MiXCR was run by TCRdb on the multiplex PCR reads, yielding one entry per CDR3 protein. The sample includes about 480,000 distinct CDR3 sequences, around 22% of them seen just once. Regarding the study as a whole: Most expanded thyroid clonotypes above 0.001 recurred in blood.

In its sample, this clonotype was seen many times. As yet, its antigen is unknown. Sequencing input: blood. The chain uses TRBV6-1 and TRBJ1-2; perhaps TRBD1 as D (5 bases). This sequence was found in a woman under 40 with Graves' ophthalmopathy. CDR3 bases: TGTGCCAGCAGTGAAACAGGAATCCTCTATGGCTACACCTTC. The encoded protein is CASSETGILYGYTF.